The clone carrying this TCR beta chain has at least ten counts. Antigen: not known. This sample was taken from a study of neurological immune-mediated disorders. Findings and limits, study-wide: The greatest TCR clonal expansion occurred in HTLV-1-associated myelopathy and the least in multiple sclerosis, which fell below healthy controls. The study found no CDR3 amino acid sequences shared by expanded clones across subjects, suggesting private repertoires in all groups.

The yield of each sequencing run was over 190 million TCR-beta sequences from 15-18 subjects. From the 5' RACE reads, TCRdb called clonotypes with MiXCR, one entry per CDR3 protein. The repertoire holds some 29,000 distinct CDR3 sequences, with about 6.2% as singletons. In germline, CDR1 is SGHRS, CDR2 YFSETQ. V was pared by 4 bases and J by 7 bases, with 8 bases of the junction left unmatched. The CDR3 runs 15 residues. The unsorted libraries were produced from 2 million PBMCs held at -80 C. V gene TRBV5-1 combines with J gene TRBJ2-2; the match to TRBD1 covers 9 bases. This TCR was sampled from a woman aged 50 to 60 in good health. The specimen was PBMCs. CDR3 bases: TGCGCCAGCAGCCTAGGGGACAGGGCCGTCGGGGAGCTGTTTTTT. Translating it yields CASSLGDRAVGELFF.